The 10 T cell receptor beta chains in this list originate from one sample, sequenced in a study of shared clonotypes between healthy human individuals (dated by TCRdb to about 2020). Library method: the immunoSEQ multiplex PCR assay. Sourced from immuneACCESS, this table was stored by TCRdb with only in-frame sequences that have V and J called. A share of the clones is absent; for the studies checked, an unresolved V gene accounts for under half, and the remainder has no known explanation. A total of some 2,500,000 clones appear in this sample, 80% to 95% of them only once. Around 0.37% of the sample goes to the ten largest clones. What was sequenced was naive CD4+ T cells from PBMCs. The cell subset or site label for this specimen denotes: CD45RA+ positively selected. These receptors were taken from a man aged 18 to 30 in good health. Some clones in this sample may be carry-over from other donors' samples.

The chain combines TRBV5-1 with TRBJ1-6; D remains ambiguous. V was shortened by 0 bases and J by 11 bases, with 6 bases between the two germline ends. The CDR3 spans 12 residues. The germline gives CDR1 SGHRS, CDR2 YFSETQ. The CDR3 coding sequence is TGCGCCAGCAGCTTGGGGGAGGCACCCCTCCACTTT. It specifies CASSLGEAPLHF.

The chain's CDR3 is CASCRGTLSQETQYF. The CDR3 DNA is TGTGCCAGCTGTCGGGGCACCTTGAGCCAAGAGACCCAGTACTTC. V usage is TRBV7-9 and J usage is TRBJ2-5, with D perhaps given as TRBD1 or TRBD2 (5 bases each). Trimming stripped 8 bases from V and 1 base from J, with 17 bases between. The germline gives CDR1 SEHNR, CDR2 FQNEAQ (reference sequence). The CDR3 spans 15 residues.

The chain couples TRBV5-4 to TRBJ2-5, with 9 bases matching TRBD1. The CDR3 totals 15 residues. Germline CDR1 and CDR2: SGHNT and YYREEE (reference sequence). The V segment lost 4 bases and the J segment 5 bases; nucleotides outside the gene matches: 9. In DNA form, the CDR3 reads TGTGCCAGCAGCCCATCGGACAGGGGCGGCGAGACCCAGTACTTC. Protein product: CASSPSDRGGETQYF.

The chain employs TRBV5-4 and TRBJ2-5; D may be TRBD1 or TRBD2 (5 bases each). Trimming cost V 0 bases and J 2 bases, with 11 bases left between them. Germline V gene data show CDR1 as SGHNT and CDR2 as YYREEE (reference sequence). The CDR3 runs 15 residues. The CDR3 coding sequence is TGTGCCAGCAGCTTGGACCCGGGACCTCAAGAGACCCAGTACTTC. It codes for CASSLDPGPQETQYF. Based on the CDR3 plus reference TRBV5-4 and TRBJ2-5, the full variable domain is ETGVTQSPTHLIKTRGQQVTLRCSSQSGHNTVSWYQQALGQGPQFIFQYYREEENGRGNFPPRFSGLQFPNYSSELNVNALELDDSALYLCASSLDPGPQETQYFGPGTRLLVL.

The CDR3 DNA is TGTGCCAGTAGTAAAAAGACAGGGGGTCGGGATGAGCAGTTCTTC. The encoded protein is CASSKKTGGRDEQFF. The rearrangement links TRBV19 to TRBJ2-1; 9 nucleotides line up with TRBD1. This CDR3 comprises 15 residues. CDR1 and CDR2 (germline): LNHDA, SQIVND (reference sequence). The trim removed 4 bases at V and 8 bases at J, leaving 9 bases unmatched.

The V and J genes are TRBV7-3 and TRBJ2-1; 8 bases fit TRBD1. V lost 4 bases to trimming and J lost 6 bases; unmatched junction nucleotides: 8. Germline assignment: CDR1 SGHTA and CDR2 FQGTGA. The CDR3 extends over 15 amino acids. The CDR3 reads CASSYTATGANEQFF. The CDR3 region has the DNA TGTGCCAGCAGCTACACGGCGACAGGGGCCAATGAGCAGTTCTTC.

The chain couples TRBV4-3 to TRBJ2-5; 8 bases match TRBD2. Germline CDR1 and CDR2: LGHNA and YSLEER. The CDR3 sequence is 16 residues long. Trimming at V came to 0 bases and at J to 5 bases, leaving 8 bases not matched to a gene. CDR3 sequence (DNA): TGCGCCAGCAGCCAAGATCCACGCGGGGGGTGGGAGACCCAGTACTTC. Residues: CASSQDPRGGWETQYF.

J is TRBJ2-1 and V is TRBV28, with D possibly TRBD1 on 5 matching bases. Germline assignment: CDR1 MDHEN and CDR2 SYDVKM. The V gene lost 1 base and the J gene lost 6 bases, with 7 bases spanning the gap. The CDR3 is 13 residues long. CDR3 loop: CASSLLTVNEQFF. The CDR3 bases are TGTGCCAGCAGTTTATTGACAGTCAATGAGCAGTTCTTC.

The V gene is TRBV5-4, the J gene TRBJ2-3; the match to TRBD2 covers 15 bases. Germline V lookup: CDR1 SGHNT, CDR2 YYREEE (reference sequence). With 4 bases clipped from V and 5 bases from J, the junction kept 5 bases outside the gene matches. The CDR3 length is 16 residues. DNA for the CDR3: TGTGCCAGCAGCCCCGAGGGACTAGCGGGAGGAGATACGCAGTATTTT. Translated, it gives CASSPEGLAGGDTQYF.

The rearrangement uses TRBV5-1 and TRBJ2-2; D is uncertain. Germline CDR1 is SGHRS and CDR2 is YFSETQ. The V and J ends lost 4 bases and 0 bases respectively, with 13 bases between them. The CDR3 runs to 16 residues. The CDR3 DNA follows: TGCGCCAGCAGCCCACCCGGATACGCGAACACCGGGGAGCTGTTTTTT. This sequence encodes CASSPPGYANTGELFF.